Below are 16 T cell receptor beta chains sequenced from a single sample in a study of tumor-infiltrating lymphocytes in primary liver carcinoma. With a constant-region primer, TCR beta cDNA was made from approximately 500 ng of total RNA. Employing slightly modified ARM-PCR, three nested multiplex PCR rounds were run, and these gave rise to the TCR beta libraries. The first two PCR rounds used TRBV1-TRBV30 forward primers with a C-beta reverse primer, nine to ten cycles each. Each CDR3 protein gets one entry after TCRdb re-called the multiplex PCR reads with MiXCR. Seen here are 70,000 to 85,000 distinct CDR3 sequences, 71% observed once, and the top ten hold roughly 15%. The approximately 17-32 mg bulk tissue piece was not sorted before simultaneous RNA and DNA extraction. Source material: liver tumor tissue from sampling region 4. Subset here: tumor region T4, right-lateral pole. These receptor sequences come from a woman aged 55-69 years with primary liver carcinoma and hepatitis B virus infection.

Notes on this clonotype: Germline and junction disagree at one end, which may indicate a read error. The genes are TRBV11-2 and TRBJ2-3, with D possibly TRBD1 on 5 matching bases. The germline CDR1 and CDR2 sequences are SGHAT and FQNNGV. CDR3 length: 14 amino acids. The CDR3 sequence: CASSVGPPTDTEYF. The CDR3 DNA reads as TGTGCCAGCAGCGTGGGGCCTCCCACAGATACGGAGTATTTT.

Concerning this clonotype: Mismatch with germline at one junction end may stem from a read error. The gene calls are TRBV7-3 and TRBJ2-5, with 7 bases matching TRBD2. Germline values: CDR1 SGHTA, CDR2 FQGTGA. The length of the CDR3 is 15 residues. CDR3 residues: CASCLTNSGGETQYF. The CDR3 DNA sequence: TGTGCCAGCTGCTTAACGAATTCGGGGGGAGAGACCCAGTACTTC.

A remark on this clonotype: Compared with germline, one end of the junction differs, possibly owing to a read error. The chain recombines TRBV11-2 with TRBJ2-2; tentatively, D is TRBD1 or TRBD2 (5 bases each). This CDR3 is 15 amino acids long. Germline V gene lookup returns CDR1 SGHAT and CDR2 FQNNGV. The CDR3 DNA follows: TGTGCCAGCGGCCCTCCGCAAGGACCGACCAGGGAGCTGCTTTTT. It specifies CASGPPQGPTRELLF.

In this sample, this clonotype is medium-sized. This sequence joins TRBV11-3 and TRBJ2-1, with D unresolved. CDR1 is SGHNT and CDR2 is YENEEA in the germline V gene. The V gene lost 0 bases and the J gene lost 7 bases, with 4 bases spanning the gap. This CDR3 spans 12 amino acids. CDR3 DNA: TGTGCCAGCAGCTTAGAAGGGAATGAGCAGTTCTTC. It specifies CASSLEGNEQFF.

As to this clonotype: One junction end does not reproduce the germline sequence, and a read error may be involved. The chain links TRBV11-3 to TRBJ2-7; the D gene is possibly TRBD1 (5 bases). The CDR3 has 14 amino acids. Germline V gene data show CDR1 as SGHNT and CDR2 as YENEEA. CDR3: CTSSRLAQVYEQYF. In DNA, the CDR3 is TGTACCAGCAGCAGACTCGCACAGGTATACGAACAGTACTTC.

Regarding this clonotype: One end of the junction is discordant with germline, which a read error may explain. The CDR3 reads CSVAASLNTGKLFF. As DNA, the CDR3 is TGCAGCGTTGCTGCCAGCCTGAACACCGGGAAGCTGTTTTTT. This chain connects TRBV29-1 to TRBJ2-2; D possibly corresponds to TRBD2 (5 bases). This CDR3 has 14 amino acids. CDR1 and CDR2 (germline): SQVTM, ANQGSEA.

About this clonotype: The germline gene is not matched at one end of the junction; a read error may be the cause. The genes are TRBV12-3 or TRBV12-4 and TRBJ1-5, with D maybe TRBD1 (5 bases). The CDR3 is 13 amino acids. CDR3 nucleotides: TGTGCCAGCAATCCCATGGGACGGCAGCCCCTGCATTTT. Its translation: CASNPMGRQPLHF.

A remark on this clonotype: The junction departs from germline at one end; a sequencing error may be responsible. This chain connects TRBV28 to TRBJ2-4, with 9 bases fitting TRBD2. This CDR3 has 13 residues. The germline gives CDR1 MDHEN, CDR2 SYDVKM. The DNA for the CDR3 is TGTGCCAGCGAGGGACTAGCCGAAAACATTCAGTACTTC. Residues: CASEGLAENIQYF.

The CDR3 DNA sequence: TGTGCCAGTAGTATAGATCAAGGCGGCTGGAGAGGCTACACCTTC. This translates into CASSIDQGGWRGYTF. The chain couples TRBV19 to TRBJ1-2; D unresolved. The CDR3 length is 15 residues. Per the germline V gene, CDR1 is LNHDA and CDR2 is SQIVND (reference sequence). V was clipped by 0 bases and J by 8 bases, with 16 bases between them.

In the case of this clonotype: The junction shows a germline mismatch at one end, possibly a read error. The chain links TRBV29-1 to TRBJ2-5; TRBD2 might be the D (7 bases). The CDR3 covers 14 residues. CDR1 SQVTM and CDR2 ANQGSEA come from the germline V gene. The CDR3 nucleotides read TGCAGCGTTGCGGCCGCGGGGGCCGTAGAGACCCGGTACTTC. Translated, it gives CSVAAAGAVETRYF.

V usage is TRBV6-5 and J usage is TRBJ1-2; possibly TRBD1 for D (5 bases). The V gene lost 5 bases and the J gene lost 5 bases, with 15 bases spanning the gap. The CDR3 has 14 amino acids. Germline CDR1 is MNHEY and CDR2 is SVGAGI. The DNA for the CDR3 is TGTGCCAGCAGTGCGCAGGGACCTCAATATGGCTACACCTTC. Translated: CASSAQGPQYGYTF.

Only one count was recorded for this clonotype. Germline is not matched at one junction end, which may reflect a read error. The chain links TRBV5-1 to TRBJ1-1; tentative D call: TRBD1 (5 bases). Germline V gives CDR1 SGHRS, CDR2 YFSETQ. This CDR3 is built from 18 residues. CDR3 sequence: CANSLGRGNGGDNTEAFF. The DNA of the CDR3 is TGCGCCAACAGCTTGGGACGAGGAAACGGTGGGGATAACACTGAAGCTTTCTTC.

With respect to this clonotype: One end of the junction fails to match germline, which may point to a read error. This chain uses TRBV28 with TRBJ2-3; 9 bases are a match to TRBD2. The CDR3 is 16 amino acids. Germline lookup yields CDR1 MDHEN and CDR2 SYDVKM. The CDR3 protein is CTSRSGRPLGTDTQYF. For the CDR3, the DNA is TGTACCAGCAGGAGCGGGAGGCCCTTGGGTACAGATACGCAGTATTTT.

For this clonotype: The junction departs from the called germline gene at one end, perhaps through a read error. The chain uses TRBV6-5 and TRBJ2-1, with 9 bases aligning to TRBD1. Germline CDR1 reads MNHEY; CDR2 reads SVGAGI. This CDR3 comprises 16 residues. CDR3 protein: CASNYPGQGTRNEQFF. CDR3 bases: TGTGCCAGCAATTACCCAGGACAGGGGACGCGGAATGAGCAGTTCTTC.

CDR3 nucleotide sequence: TGTGCCAGCAGTGAGGCGAGCGAGAGTTGCTACGAGCAGTACTTC. It specifies CASSEASESCYEQYF. J is TRBJ2-7 and V is TRBV6-1, with D unclear. Germline CDR1 MNHNS, CDR2 SASEGT. V dropped 3 bases and J dropped 3 bases, with 15 bases sitting between them. The CDR3 extends over 15 amino acids.

This clonotype is judged large (0.1 to 1%). The rearrangement joins TRBV11-3 to TRBJ2-5; the D gene is possibly TRBD2 (6 bases). CDR1 SGHNT and CDR2 YENEEA come from the germline V gene. The CDR3 spans 15 residues. The V gene lost 4 bases and the J gene lost 0 bases, with 12 bases spanning the gap. The CDR3 DNA follows: TGTGCCAGCAGCTCCCGTCGGGGGTACCAAGAGACCCAGTACTTC. Protein: CASSSRRGYQETQYF. The full variable domain, completed using reference TRBV11-3 and TRBJ2-5, is EAGVVQSPRYKIIEKKQPVAFWCNPISGHNTLYWYLQNLGQGPELLIRYENEEAVDDSQLPKDRFSAERLKGVDSTLKIQPAELGDSAVYLCASSSRRGYQETQYFGPGTRLLVL.